This note documents a single T cell receptor (beta chain) sequence. Antigen: not known. Regarding donors, all were healthy bone marrow donors. The data derive from a study of cytomegalovirus exposure and HLA in healthy donors. General study points: An analysis that was carried out later associated 17,000 or so TCR beta sequences with HLA alleles at 0.05 false discovery rate.

Primers: 60 Vbeta forward and 13 Jbeta reverse. The table came from immunoSEQ multiplex PCR; TCRdb's copy has only in-frame clones and leaves some out. Of under 250,000 clones in the sample, over 80% are singletons; the top ten hold 9.5% to 13%. V was shortened by 1 base and J by 1 base, with 7 bases between the two germline ends. This CDR3 region has 14 residues. The germline gives CDR1 SGHTA, CDR2 FQGNSA. This TCR was recovered from a woman aged 50 to 65 in good health and CMV-seropositive. The material sequenced was PBMCs. The chain uses TRBV7-2 and TRBJ1-1; no reliable D call. The CDR3 is CASSLEAGNTEAFF. The DNA of the CDR3 is TGTGCCAGCAGCTTAGAAGCAGGGAACACTGAAGCTTTCTTT.